One TCR beta chain is described in this entry. This entry belongs to a study of technical replicates of blood from several donors. The repertoire was sequenced with immunoSEQ multiplex PCR; TCRdb's copy has only in-frame clones and lacks some. Here the sample spans roughly 80,000 clones, around 89% being singletons. Germline CDR1 reads GTSNPN; CDR2 reads SVGIG (reference sequence). Trimming removed 7 bases at V and 0 bases at J, with 13 bases between. This CDR3 region has 14 residues. The origin of this receptor is a human donor in good health. Specimen: T cells isolated from PBMCs. This chain links TRBV30 with TRBJ1-3, with D possibly matching TRBD1 (5 bases). CDR3: CAFRRGSSGNTIYF. DNA for the CDR3: TGTGCCTTCAGACGGGGGAGCTCTGGAAACACCATATATTTT.